This T cell receptor beta chain was obtained from a study of T cells in Graves' hyperthyroidism and ophthalmopathy. Findings and caveats of the study: The authors' 13 V-J model separated ophthalmopathy from stable hyperthyroidism. Among thyroid clonotypes expanded above 0.001, most also appeared in blood.

Trimming cost V 1 base and J 11 bases, with 16 bases left between them. The CDR3 has 14 residues. Germline CDR1 SGHAT, CDR2 FQNNGV. Uncontrolled infections, other autoimmune diseases, pregnancy or lactation led to exclusion of patients. The PBMCs were taken from approximately 11 ml of fresh peripheral blood. This clonotype occurred many times. Antigen specificity is unknown. RNA transcripts yielded amplified TCR beta CDR3 regions. In the first-round RT-PCR of the TCR CDR3, the HTBI primer set was used. TCRdb passed the multiplex PCR reads through MiXCR, listing each CDR3 protein once. The profile shows under 700,000 distinct CDR3 sequences, approximately 16% of them singletons.

The sequence came from a woman aged 18-29 years with Graves' hyperthyroidism. This chain links TRBV11-2 with TRBJ2-3; D remains unclear. What was sequenced was blood. The DNA for the CDR3 is TGTGCCAGCAGCTTAGCGGCTTCCCTGATCCAGCAGTATTTT. Translating it yields CASSLAASLIQQYF.